This TCR beta chain stems from a study of blood T cell repertoires in COVID-19 (dated by TCRdb to the early 2020s). In the study overall: Samples covering the acute and convalescent phases of COVID-19 were provided by collaborators in the United States, Italy and Spain. The material from the prospective study consisted of cDNA or gDNA derived from T cells, B-cell-depleted T cells, or PBMCs. Subjects who had been exposed to COVID-19, were actively infected with it, or had recovered from it provided the deeply sampled blood TCRbeta repertoires that made up the dataset. The repertoires were made available in a free public database intended to serve as a resource for research on the immune response to SARS-CoV-2. The samples were drawn from two sources: the first 160 participants of the ongoing ImmuneRACE study, and about 1,300 subjects contributed by 6 global collaborators. A de-identified subject ID, COVID-19 status, age in years and sex were almost always included in the sample metadata. Where available, HLA class I and class II types were taken from metadata supplied by the sample provider and were not determined by assay-based typing.

For this clone: Its antigen is unknown. No base-level quality is on record; no much larger clone is a single base apart.

Each collaborating institution followed its own protocols to collect whole blood in K2EDTA tubes. For TCRbeta analysis, collaborators shipped samples as frozen whole blood, isolated PBMCs, or DNA extracted from either of those sample types. TCRbeta CDR3 regions were amplified from genomic DNA using the immunoSEQ Assay, a bias-controlled multiplex PCR. Turning to the authors' computational methods: The number of nucleated cells in each sample was estimated from the amplification of reference gene primers within the assay. Sequence reads were collapsed and filtered to measure the absolute abundance of every unique TCRbeta CDR3 rearrangement. For each sample, productive Simpson clonality was calculated by taking the square root of Simpson's diversity index across productive rearrangements. Here the immuneACCESS table is served through TCRdb, limited to in-frame sequences with V and J called. Missing clones are a known gap in these copies; in checked studies unresolved V genes cover under half, and the rest lacks a known reason. D and trimming were read from the DNA, whereas the V and J calls and clone size are those reported in that table. This sample is represented by 100,000 to 150,000 clones; approximately 83% of them were singletons. The ten top clones hold 6.6% of the sample.

Broader findings and caveats from the paper: The amount of clinical and demographic metadata varied by source and participant and was provided uncurated.

This TCR came from a man older than 75 with active or convalescent COVID-19. The sequencing input was peripheral blood.

This receptor carries the CDR3 CASSPRGSGREDYYEQYF. The bases read TGTGCCAGCAGCCCCCGGGGGAGCGGGAGAGAGGACTACTACGAGCAGTACTTC. The V and J genes are TRBV7-9 and TRBJ2-7, with TRBD2 matching 8 junction bases. As encoded in the germline V gene (reference sequence), CDR1 is SEHNR while CDR2 is FQNEAQ. From the cysteine up to the phenylalanine, the CDR3 has a length of 18 residues. The sequence is cut down to CDR3 DNA, 54 bases in frame from base 1. From V the trimming removes 5 bases and from J it removes 3 bases, while the gene matches leave 18 bases of the junction unaccounted for. The reference TRBV7-9 and TRBJ2-7 proteins fill in what lies around the CDR3, so the full variable domain reads DTGVSQNPRHKITKRGQNVTFRCDPISEHNRLYWYRQTLGQGPEFLTYFQNEAQLEKSRLLSDRFSAERPKGSFSTLEIQRTEQGDSAMYLCASSPRGSGREDYYEQYFGPGTRLTVT.